This entry lists 26 T cell receptor beta chains sequenced from one sample in a study of cytomegalovirus exposure and HLA in healthy donors. Primers for the PCR totalled 60 Vbeta and 13 Jbeta. Produced via immunoSEQ multiplex PCR; TCRdb's table is partial and in-frame only. The data hold a few hundred thousand clones, with 80% observed a single time. The specimen sequenced was PBMCs. These receptors were taken from a girl aged 2 to 9 in good health and CMV-seronegative.

The V gene is TRBV7-6, the J gene TRBJ2-1; 8 nucleotides agree with TRBD1. The germline CDR1 and CDR2 sequences are SGHVS and FNYEAQ. V lost 5 bases and J lost 8; bases outside the gene matches: 8. The CDR3 has 14 residues. The CDR3 sequence: CASSPQTGGYEQFF. CDR3 nucleotide sequence: TGTGCCAGCAGCCCGCAAACAGGGGGATATGAGCAGTTCTTC.

This chain links TRBV28 with TRBJ1-4, with D hard to call. The CDR3 runs to 15 residues. CDR1 is MDHEN and CDR2 is SYDVKM in the germline V gene. The germline V and J ends were trimmed by 3 bases and 10 bases, with 18 bases remaining between them. The CDR3: CASSFRLYSGGKLFF. In DNA form, the CDR3 reads TGTGCCAGCAGTTTCCGGCTCTACTCGGGTGGAAAACTGTTTTTT.

This clone has more than one count but fewer than ten. The V call is TRBV9, the J call TRBJ2-1; 7 positions agree with TRBD1. The CDR3 is 15 residues long. J lost 4 bases, V lost 4 bases, and 8 bases had no gene match. Looked up from germline, CDR1 is SGDLS and CDR2 is YYNGEE. CDR3 coding DNA: TGTGCCAGCAGCCCACGGGACAGCAGTTACAATGAGCAGTTCTTC. Translating it yields CASSPRDSSYNEQFF.

The gene calls are TRBV2 and TRBJ1-2; weak D call: TRBD1 (5 bases). CDR1 and CDR2 from the germline V gene are SNHLY and FYNNEI. This CDR3 has 12 residues. Trimming removed 8 bases from V and 9 bases from J, with 16 bases in between. The CDR3 is CASGDRAHRYTF. The CDR3 bases are TGTGCCAGCGGAGACAGAGCTCACCGCTACACCTTC.

The chain links TRBV7-2 to TRBJ2-7; the match to TRBD2 covers 8 bases. J was trimmed by 6 bases and V by 5 bases; bases with no gene match: 12. Germline CDR1 SGHTA, CDR2 FQGNSA. The CDR3 length is 15 residues. CDR3 sequence reads: CASSTTGTSTSEQYF. Written as DNA, the CDR3 is TGTGCCAGCAGCACCACCGGGACTAGTACATCCGAGCAGTACTTC.

This chain connects TRBV6-6 to TRBJ1-2; 7 bases match TRBD1. Germline V gene data show CDR1 as MNHNY and CDR2 as SVGAGI (reference sequence). With 6 bases clipped from V and 1 base from J, the junction kept 8 bases outside the gene matches. This CDR3 is built from 15 residues. In nucleotides, the CDR3 is TGTGCCAGCAGCCCGAGGACAGGACATAACTATGGCTACACCTTC. Encoded protein: CASSPRTGHNYGYTF.

The chain employs TRBV30 and TRBJ2-1; the match to TRBD2 covers 8 bases. CDR3 length equals 15 residues. Losses at the gene ends were 3 bases for V and 7 bases for J; bases not matched to a gene: 11. Looked up from germline, CDR1 is GTSNPN and CDR2 is SVGIG (reference sequence). CDR3 in DNA: TGTGCCTGGAGAGGAATAGCGGGATTTAGGAATGAGCAGTTCTTC. This sequence encodes CAWRGIAGFRNEQFF.

The chain couples TRBV10-3 to TRBJ1-1, with D perhaps matching TRBD1 (6 bases). Deletions cut 6 bases from V and 2 bases from J, with 19 bases between. The CDR3 runs to 16 residues. Germline lookup yields CDR1 ENHRY and CDR2 SYGVKD. Here the CDR3 DNA reads TGTGCCATCAGGACCAGGGCAGGGACATTTAACACTGAAGCTTTCTTT. Translating it yields CAIRTRAGTFNTEAFF.

This clone was picked up a small number of times. CDR3 loop: CASSISLAVYNEQFF. In DNA form, the CDR3 reads TGTGCCAGTAGTATTAGTCTAGCAGTATACAATGAGCAGTTCTTC. This chain connects TRBV19 to TRBJ2-1, with D perhaps TRBD2 (5 bases). CDR1 is LNHDA and CDR2 is SQIVND in the germline V gene (reference sequence). The ends were cut back, 3 bases at V and 4 bases at J, with 13 bases in the middle. CDR3 size: 15 residues.

This chain links TRBV6-4 with TRBJ1-1, with D maybe TRBD1 (5 bases). The CDR3 contains 19 residues. Trimming removed 2 bases at V and 0 bases at J, with 22 bases between. Germline V gene data show CDR1 as MRHNA and CDR2 as SNTAGT. The CDR3 coding sequence is TGTGCCAGCAGTGACGAAGGGGATTCGAGGTGTTCGGTGAACACTGAAGCTTTCTTT. This gives the protein CASSDEGDSRCSVNTEAFF.

V and J are TRBV4-2 and TRBJ1-1; 8 nucleotides match TRBD1. V dropped 0 bases and J dropped 5; count of bases not matched to a gene: 2. Germline CDR1 is LGHNA and CDR2 is YNFKEQ. The CDR3 sequence is 14 residues long. The CDR3 DNA reads as TGTGCCAGCAGCCAAGACAGGGGGCGAACTGAAGCTTTCTTT. This encodes CASSQDRGRTEAFF.

The rearrangement joins TRBV27 to TRBJ2-7; the D gene is possibly TRBD2 (5 bases). Germline loops: CDR1 MNHEY, CDR2 SMNVEV (reference sequence). V gave up 4 bases and J gave up 3 bases, with 10 bases separating them. The CDR3 has 13 amino acids. The CDR3 nucleotides are TGTGCCAGCAGTTCTAAGGGAGTCTACGAGCAGTACTTC. Amino acids: CASSSKGVYEQYF.

This chain uses TRBV25-1 with TRBJ1-6; 10 bases match TRBD1. CDR1 is MGHDK and CDR2 is SYGVNS in the germline V gene. This CDR3 spans 17 amino acids. V lost 5 bases to trimming and J lost 9 bases; unmatched junction nucleotides: 13. The CDR3: CASSLTGTGDLFSPLHF. The CDR3, as DNA: TGTGCCAGCAGTTTAACCGGGACAGGGGACCTTTTTTCACCCCTCCACTTT.

This clone was seen just once. The chain is built from TRBV5-5 and TRBJ2-2; 7 positions agree with TRBD1. V dropped 4 bases and J dropped 6; count of bases not matched to a gene: 6. The CDR3 covers 14 residues. Germline-derived CDR1 and CDR2 are SGHKS and YYEKEE (reference sequence). The DNA of the CDR3 is TGTGCCAGCAGCCGACAGGGATTACCCGGGGAGCTGTTTTTT. Amino acids: CASSRQGLPGELFF. The whole variable domain, filled in from reference TRBV5-5 and TRBJ2-2, reads DAGVTQSPTHLIKTRGQQVTLRCSPISGHKSVSWYQQVLGQGPQFIFQYYEKEERGRGNFPDRFSARQFPNYSSELNVNALLLGDSALYLCASSRQGLPGELFFGEGSRLTVL.

The CDR3 spells CASSLYGNRRDRGNSPLHF. The CDR3 DNA sequence: TGTGCCAGCAGCTTATATGGGAACCGAAGGGACAGGGGGAACTCACCCCTCCACTTT. The chain recombines TRBV7-6 with TRBJ1-6; TRBD1 agrees at 11 bases. The CDR3 covers 19 residues. Germline values: CDR1 SGHVS, CDR2 FNYEAQ. J was trimmed by 10 bases and V by 2 bases; bases with no gene match: 16.

The V gene is TRBV4-1, the J gene TRBJ1-1; 7 bases agree with TRBD1. Trimming cost V 3 bases and J 7 bases; bases outside gene matches: 8. CDR3 length: 14 residues. Germline V gene data show CDR1 as MGHRA and CDR2 as YSYEKL. The CDR3 DNA follows: TGCGCCAGCAGCCACACACGGCAGGGGGATGAAGCTTTCTTT. Translation: CASSHTRQGDEAFF.

J is TRBJ2-7 and V is TRBV7-9, with a tentative D call TRBD2 (5 bases). Trimming shortened V by 2 bases and J by 2 bases, and 10 bases separated the two germline ends. Germline CDR1 SEHNR, CDR2 FQNEAQ (reference sequence). The CDR3 has 14 residues. The CDR3 DNA is TGTGCCAGCAGCTTATCGGACGGGACCTACGAGCAGTACTTC. Translating it yields CASSLSDGTYEQYF.

The chain carries TRBV6-6 and TRBJ1-1, with TRBD1 identical over 10 bases. This CDR3 region has 14 residues. Germline lookup yields CDR1 MNHNY and CDR2 SVGAGI (reference sequence). V shed 6 bases, J shed 4 bases, and the junction held 5 bases outside the gene matches. CDR3 sequence (DNA): TGTGCCAGCAGCGGGGGGGACAGGGGCACTGAAGCTTTCTTT. This gives the protein CASSGGDRGTEAFF.

The chain uses TRBV7-9 and TRBJ2-7, with 7 bases lining up with TRBD1. Germline-derived CDR1 and CDR2 are SEHNR and FQNEAQ (reference sequence). The length of the CDR3 is 14 residues. The trim removed 8 bases at V and 5 bases at J, leaving 12 bases unmatched. DNA for the CDR3: TGTGCCAGCGGGTTGGAAAGGGGGCAGGACGAGCAGTACTTC. It specifies CASGLERGQDEQYF.

The chain has TRBV28 and TRBJ1-5; 7 bases map to TRBD1. CDR1 MDHEN and CDR2 SYDVKM come from the germline V gene. J was trimmed by 6 bases and V by 6 bases; bases with no gene match: 11. This CDR3 spans 15 amino acids. The CDR3 nucleotides are TGTGCCAGCAGGAGTTTATTAGGGGGCGGTCAGCCCCAGCATTTT. It translates to CASRSLLGGGQPQHF.

The chain recombines TRBV5-1 with TRBJ2-7; D perhaps matches TRBD1 (5 bases). Germline CDR1 reads SGHRS; CDR2 reads YFSETQ. V lost 0 bases and J lost 0, with 7 bases in between. CDR3 size: 14 residues. CDR3 sequence reads: CASSLATVSYEQYF. CDR3 coding DNA: TGCGCCAGCAGCTTGGCGACAGTCTCCTACGAGCAGTACTTC.

In its sample, this clone was seen once. The chain carries TRBV6-5 and TRBJ1-2, with 7 bases aligning to TRBD1. The germline V gene has CDR1 MNHEY and CDR2 SVGAGI. This CDR3 region has 15 residues. Trimming cost V 3 bases and J 7 bases; bases outside gene matches: 11. CDR3 bases: TGTGCCAGCAGTTATGGGGGACAGATCGGTTTTGGCTACACCTTC. Translation: CASSYGGQIGFGYTF.

The chain is built from TRBV5-4 and TRBJ2-2; TRBD1 matches 9 bases. Germline V gives CDR1 SGHNT, CDR2 YYREEE (reference sequence). V lost 8 bases, J lost 7 bases, and 3 bases stayed unmatched. The length of the CDR3 is 12 residues. For the CDR3, the DNA is TGTGCCAGACAGGGGGCAAACGGGGAGCTGTTTTTT. This sequence encodes CARQGANGELFF.

The V and J genes are TRBV7-9 and TRBJ1-2, with D maybe TRBD1 (6 bases). The CDR3 consists of 16 residues. CDR1 and CDR2 from the germline V gene are SEHNR and FQNEAQ (reference sequence). V lost 5 bases, J lost 8 bases, and 24 bases lay in between. The CDR3 sequence is CASSTPGVGGQRGYTF. The CDR3 DNA is TGTGCCAGCAGCACCCCCGGCGTCGGGGGGCAAAGGGGCTACACCTTC.

This rearrangement joins TRBV30 to TRBJ1-2, with 7 positions matching TRBD1. Unmatched junction bases numbered 10, after V lost 2 bases and J lost 4 bases. Germline lookup yields CDR1 GTSNPN and CDR2 SVGIG (reference sequence). This CDR3 spans 15 amino acids. CDR3 loop: CAWSLLTGALYGYTF. The DNA of the CDR3 is TGTGCCTGGAGTTTACTCACAGGGGCCCTCTATGGCTACACCTTC.

The chain recombines TRBV28 with TRBJ1-2, with D uncertain. Trimming removed 2 bases from V and 8 bases from J, with 15 bases in between. Germline CDR1 is MDHEN and CDR2 is SYDVKM. The CDR3 runs 14 residues. The CDR3, as DNA: TGTGCCAGCAGTTTAGCCCAGCGGACTCGGGGCTACACCTTC. Translation: CASSLAQRTRGYTF.